The 27 T cell receptor beta chains reported below all come from one sample, sequenced in a study of blood T cell repertoires in COVID-19. Profiled with immunoSEQ multiplex PCR; TCRdb holds only in-frame clones, not every one. In the table there are 150,000 to 200,000 clones, 65% to 85% of which are singletons. Specimen: peripheral blood. The source is a man aged 55 to 70 with active or convalescent COVID-19.

This sequence joins TRBV5-1 and TRBJ2-1; D uncertain. The germline gives CDR1 SGHRS, CDR2 YFSETQ. Trimming took 7 bases from V and 6 from J, leaving 11 bases between them. CDR3 length: 12 residues. CDR3 bases: TGCGCCAGCCGCACCTACCCCAATGAGCAGTTCTTC. Translating gives CASRTYPNEQFF.

V is TRBV5-4 and J is TRBJ2-5, with 7 nucleotides matching TRBD1. The CDR3 is made up of 13 amino acids. J gave up 3 bases and V 2 bases, and 1 base lay outside the gene matches. Germline values: CDR1 SGHNT, CDR2 YYREEE (reference sequence). CDR3 nucleotides: TGTGCCAGCAGCTTTACAGGGGAAGAGACCCAGTACTTC. Translating gives CASSFTGEETQYF.

CDR3 amino acids: CASSSGTGEAFF. CDR3 coding DNA: TGTGCCAGCAGTTCCGGGACAGGGGAAGCTTTCTTT. The chain employs TRBV28 and TRBJ1-1; 9 bases map to TRBD1. The length of the CDR3 is 12 residues. V was clipped by 4 bases and J by 8 bases; unmatched bases: 2. The germline V gene encodes CDR1 MDHEN and CDR2 SYDVKM. Using reference TRBV28 and TRBJ1-1 for the parts outside the CDR3, the full variable domain is DVKVTQSSRYLVKRTGEKVFLECVQDMDHENMFWYRQDPGLGLRLIYFSYDVKMKEKGDIPEGYSVSREKKERFSLILESASTNQTSMYLCASSSGTGEAFFGQGTRLTVV.

The chain joins TRBV28 to TRBJ2-3, with 9 bases matching TRBD2. CDR1 and CDR2 (germline): MDHEN, SYDVKM. The CDR3 extends over 17 amino acids. The junction had 17 bases not matched to a gene; V was cut back by 6 bases and J by 7 bases. For the CDR3, the DNA is TGTGCCAGCAGACCTAGGGGACTAGCCGGATTAGGGAATACGCAGTATTTT. Translated: CASRPRGLAGLGNTQYF.

This clone was seen more than once but under ten times. The gene calls are TRBV7-9 and TRBJ1-4; 9 bases map to TRBD1. Germline loops: CDR1 SEHNR, CDR2 FQNEAQ (reference sequence). Germline trimming cut 3 bases from V and 6 bases from J; bases unmatched to any gene: 2. The CDR3 has 14 residues. Here the CDR3 DNA reads TGTGCCAGCAGCTTGACAGGGGGGCATGAAAAACTGTTTTTT. Protein sequence: CASSLTGGHEKLFF.

This chain uses TRBV6-5 with TRBJ1-5, with TRBD1 matching 8 bases. Germline values: CDR1 MNHEY, CDR2 SVGAGI. The CDR3 consists of 15 residues. V lost 1 base and J lost 6; bases outside the gene matches: 5. CDR3 coding DNA: TGTGCCAGCAGTTACTACAGGGGGAGAGCTCAGCCCCAGCATTTT. Translating gives CASSYYRGRAQPQHF.

The gene calls are TRBV6-5 and TRBJ1-2; D gene unclear. Looked up from germline, CDR1 is MNHEY and CDR2 is SVGAGI. Trimming took 7 bases from V and 4 from J, leaving 13 bases between them. This CDR3 contains 13 residues. The CDR3 here is CASNRALGYGYTF. In nucleotides, the CDR3 is TGTGCCAGCAACAGAGCCTTAGGCTATGGCTACACCTTC.

The genes are TRBV6-5 and TRBJ2-7; 8 bases align to TRBD1. The CDR3 spans 14 residues. V trimming: 7 bases; J trimming: 0 bases; junction bases outside the gene matches: 5. Germline CDR1 and CDR2: MNHEY and SVGAGI. The CDR3 here is CASISGTGSYEQYF. The CDR3 DNA follows: TGTGCCAGCATTTCCGGGACAGGCTCCTACGAGCAGTACTTC.

J is TRBJ2-7 and V is TRBV5-1; 9 positions agree with TRBD1. Germline values: CDR1 SGHRS, CDR2 YFSETQ. The CDR3 sequence is 16 residues long. The junction had 13 bases not matched to a gene; V was cut back by 4 bases and J by 5 bases. The CDR3 sequence: CASSHNPTGGVNEQYF. CDR3 sequence (DNA): TGCGCCAGCAGCCACAACCCGACAGGGGGAGTGAACGAGCAGTACTTC.

This clone was observed once. V and J are TRBV5-4 and TRBJ1-1; TRBD1 matches 10 bases. Germline CDR1 is SGHNT and CDR2 is YYREEE (reference sequence). Trimming removed 4 bases from V and 1 base from J; junction bases left unmatched: 7. The CDR3 covers 16 residues. The DNA of the CDR3 is TGTGCCAGCAGCAAACCGACAGGGGGCCGGAACACTGAAGCTTTCTTT. It encodes CASSKPTGGRNTEAFF.

This clone has only one observation. V is TRBV19 and J is TRBJ1-1; TRBD1 might be the D (6 bases). The CDR3 covers 15 residues. In germline, CDR1 is LNHDA, CDR2 SQIVND (reference sequence). The V and J ends lost 2 bases and 1 base respectively, with 11 bases between them. CDR3 nucleotides: TGTGCCAGTAGTATAATCGGACAGAGGAACACTGAAGCTTTCTTT. Protein product: CASSIIGQRNTEAFF.

This chain joins TRBV6-5 and TRBJ1-2; no firm D call. Per germline, CDR1 MNHEY and CDR2 SVGAGI. Trimming cost V 6 bases and J 6 bases, with 14 bases left between them. CDR3 size: 13 residues. In DNA form, the CDR3 reads TGTGCCAGCAGCCCCCCCCAGGCTGATGGCTACACCTTC. Translation gives CASSPPQADGYTF.

This clone was seen only once. The chain joins TRBV4-1 to TRBJ1-5; 7 bases line up with TRBD1. V trimming: 0 bases; J trimming: 4 bases; junction bases outside the gene matches: 3. The CDR3 totals 15 residues. Germline V CDR1 and CDR2: MGHRA, YSYEKL. The CDR3 coding sequence is TGCGCCAGCAGCCAAGAAGGGACAGCAAATCAGCCCCAGCATTTT. It yields the protein CASSQEGTANQPQHF.

The chain links TRBV28 to TRBJ1-5; 11 bases map to TRBD1. Trimming cost V 6 bases and J 9 bases; bases outside gene matches: 10. Germline V gene sequence: CDR1 MDHEN, CDR2 SYDVKM. The CDR3 is 15 amino acids. The CDR3 loop reads CASRKGQGENRPQHF. In nucleotides, the CDR3 is TGTGCCAGCAGGAAGGGACAGGGGGAGAACAGGCCCCAGCATTTT.

In its sample, this clone was seen a few times. The chain has TRBV24-1 and TRBJ2-5, with D possibly being TRBD2 (5 bases). CDR1 KGHDR and CDR2 SFDVKD come from the germline V gene. This CDR3 has 15 amino acids. The ends were cut back, 1 base at V and 0 bases at J, with 8 bases in the middle. The chain's CDR3 is CATSDFWGDQETQYF. CDR3 coding DNA: TGTGCCACCAGTGATTTTTGGGGAGACCAAGAGACCCAGTACTTC.

This clone has a single count. CDR3 sequence (DNA): TGCGCCAGCAGTGAATCGGGAAACACCATATATTTT. Its translation is CASSESGNTIYF. This sequence joins TRBV10-2 and TRBJ1-3; D gene uncertain. Germline lookup yields CDR1 WSHSY and CDR2 SAAADI. This CDR3 comprises 12 residues. V was cut by 3 bases and J by 4 bases, with 4 bases left in between.

The chain is built from TRBV25-1 and TRBJ2-2, with D perhaps TRBD2 (6 bases). Trimming took off 6 bases at V and 6 bases at J, with 11 bases between the two ends. Germline V gene data show CDR1 as MGHDK and CDR2 as SYGVNS. The CDR3 is made up of 13 amino acids. The CDR3 sequence: CASSLPGAGELFF. DNA for the CDR3: TGTGCCAGCAGCCTTCCGGGGGCCGGGGAGCTGTTTTTT. The full variable domain, with the rest looked up from reference TRBV25-1 and TRBJ2-2, is EADIYQTPRYLVIGTGKKITLECSQTMGHDKMYWYQQDPGMELHLIHYSYGVNSTEKGDLSSESTVSRIRTEHFPLTLESARPSHTSQYLCASSLPGAGELFFGEGSRLTVL.

This clone was seen ten or more times. The V gene is TRBV5-5, the J gene TRBJ1-2, with 8 positions matching TRBD1. The germline V gene encodes CDR1 SGHKS and CDR2 YYEKEE (reference sequence). V was clipped by 3 bases and J by 5 bases; unmatched bases: 9. The CDR3 covers 15 residues. CDR3 bases: TGTGCCAGCAGCTCACACCTGACAGGGGAATATGGCTACACCTTC. Translation gives CASSSHLTGEYGYTF.

The V and J genes are TRBV7-3 and TRBJ2-3; 9 nucleotides match TRBD2. V trimming: 2 bases; J trimming: 5 bases; junction bases outside the gene matches: 2. Germline V gives CDR1 SGHTA, CDR2 FQGTGA. CDR3 size: 14 residues. Here the CDR3 DNA reads TGTGCCAGCAGCTTACTAGCGGGGCTAGATACGCAGTATTTT. Translated: CASSLLAGLDTQYF.

The rearrangement uses TRBV5-1 and TRBJ1-1; weak D call: TRBD1 (5 bases). The germline V and J ends were trimmed by 6 bases and 1 base, with 10 bases remaining between them. This CDR3 is built from 13 residues. CDR1 is SGHRS, CDR2 YFSETQ, per germline. DNA for the CDR3: TGCGCCAGCAACCAAGGGGAGAACACTGAAGCTTTCTTT. It is translated as CASNQGENTEAFF. The variable domain in full, with the rest retrieved from reference TRBV5-1 and TRBJ1-1, is KAGVTQTPRYLIKTRGQQVTLSCSPISGHRSVSWYQQTPGQGLQFLFEYFSETQRNKGNFPGRFSGRQFSNSRSEMNVSTLELGDSALYLCASNQGENTEAFFGQGTRLTVV.

The chain carries TRBV15 and TRBJ2-5, with 7 bases aligning to TRBD2. Trimming took 1 base from V and 5 from J; bases not matched to a gene: 4. Germline CDR1 LNHNV, CDR2 YYDKDF (reference sequence). The CDR3 contains 14 residues. The CDR3, as DNA: TGTGCCACCAGCAGAGGGGAGGGGCGGGAGACCCAGTACTTC. Translation: CATSRGEGRETQYF.

This sequence joins TRBV10-3 and TRBJ2-1; 8 nucleotides line up with TRBD1. V trimming: 2 bases; J trimming: 3 bases; junction bases outside the gene matches: 9. CDR3 length: 17 amino acids. Germline CDR1 reads ENHRY; CDR2 reads SYGVKD. This CDR3 reads CAISEKGQDLLYNEQFF. As DNA, the CDR3 is TGTGCCATCAGTGAGAAGGGACAGGACCTCCTCTACAATGAGCAGTTCTTC.

The chain combines TRBV5-1 with TRBJ2-3, with TRBD2 identical over 11 bases. Germline assignment: CDR1 SGHRS and CDR2 YFSETQ. CDR3 size: 13 residues. The CDR3 sequence: CASGGAVEDTQYF. In DNA, the CDR3 is TGCGCTAGCGGGGGGGCCGTAGAAGATACGCAGTATTTT.

The table lists this clone with a few counts. The rearrangement links TRBV5-1 to TRBJ2-2; tentative D call: TRBD1 (5 bases). Germline assignment: CDR1 SGHRS and CDR2 YFSETQ. The CDR3 totals 19 residues. V was pared by 3 bases and J by 0 bases, with 21 bases between. CDR3 residues: CASSSGILDIPSNTGELFF. The CDR3 region has the DNA TGCGCCAGCAGCTCTGGTATTTTGGACATACCCTCGAACACCGGGGAGCTGTTTTTT.

The rearrangement joins TRBV28 to TRBJ2-1; possible D gene TRBD1, 5 bases. This CDR3 comprises 13 residues. Germline lookup yields CDR1 MDHEN and CDR2 SYDVKM. Trimming removed 9 bases at V and 0 bases at J, with 9 bases between. The CDR3 DNA sequence: TGTGCCAGTCGACAGAGCTCCTACAATGAGCAGTTCTTC. Translating gives CASRQSSYNEQFF.

The chain recombines TRBV25-1 with TRBJ2-5; perhaps TRBD2 as D (5 bases). The CDR3 length is 15 residues. V lost 2 bases and J lost 2, with 12 bases in between. Germline CDR1 MGHDK, CDR2 SYGVNS. CDR3 DNA: TGTGCCAGCAGTGAAGCCCGGGGTCGGCAAGAGACCCAGTACTTC. This codes for CASSEARGRQETQYF.

This chain connects TRBV11-1 to TRBJ2-5; a possible D gene is TRBD2 (6 bases). Between the trimmed V and J ends, which lost 4 bases and 2 bases, there was a span of 8 bases. This CDR3 comprises 13 residues. The V gene's germline CDR1 is SGHAT and CDR2 FQDESV (reference sequence). The CDR3 reads CASSSGLQETQYF. DNA of the CDR3: TGTGCCAGCAGCTCGGGACTTCAAGAGACCCAGTACTTC.